This TCR beta chain was observed in a study of blood T cells in healthy people across ages. J gave up 5 bases and V 0 bases, and 5 bases lay outside the gene matches. Germline values: CDR1 DFQATT, CDR2 SNEGSKA (reference sequence). CDR3 length: 14 residues. A J-beta primer mix and a sample-barcoded 5' primer were used in a second PCR of roughly 6 to 11 cycles. Via MiXCR, TCRdb re-called the 5' RACE reads, giving one row per CDR3 protein. This table holds 1.5 million to 2 million distinct CDR3 sequences, under 30% found once. Many counts were recorded for this clonotype. The study isolated at least 6.5 million PBMCs from each sample.

The TCR was taken from a woman aged 30 to 39 in good health. Sequenced: blood. This chain links TRBV20-1 with TRBJ2-7; 9 bases map to TRBD2. Here the CDR3 DNA reads TGCAGTGCTAGAGAATCAGGGACTAGCAACGAGCAGTACTTC. As protein: CSARESGTSNEQYF.